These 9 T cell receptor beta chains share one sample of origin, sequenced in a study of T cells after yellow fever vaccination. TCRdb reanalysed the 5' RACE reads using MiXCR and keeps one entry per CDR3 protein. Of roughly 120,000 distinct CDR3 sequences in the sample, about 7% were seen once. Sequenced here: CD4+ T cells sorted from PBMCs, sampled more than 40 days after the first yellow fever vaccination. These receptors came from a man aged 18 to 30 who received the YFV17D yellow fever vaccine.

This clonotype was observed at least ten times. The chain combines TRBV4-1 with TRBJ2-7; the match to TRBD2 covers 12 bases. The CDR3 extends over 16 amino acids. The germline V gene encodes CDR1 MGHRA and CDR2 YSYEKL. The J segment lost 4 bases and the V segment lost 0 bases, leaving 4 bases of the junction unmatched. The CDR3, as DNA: TGCGCCAGCAGCCAAGACCGACTAGCGGGAGAATACGAGCAGTACTTC. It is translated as CASSQDRLAGEYEQYF.

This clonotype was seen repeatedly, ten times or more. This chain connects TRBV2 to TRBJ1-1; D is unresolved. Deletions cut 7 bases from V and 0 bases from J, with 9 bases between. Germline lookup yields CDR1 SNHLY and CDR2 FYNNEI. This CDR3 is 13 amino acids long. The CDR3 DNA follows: TGTGCCAGCACAGCGACACTGAACACTGAAGCTTTCTTT. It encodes CASTATLNTEAFF.

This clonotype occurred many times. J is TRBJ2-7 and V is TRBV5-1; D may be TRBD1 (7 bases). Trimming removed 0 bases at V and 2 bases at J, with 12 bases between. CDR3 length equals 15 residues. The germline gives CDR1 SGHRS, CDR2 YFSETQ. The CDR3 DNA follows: TGCGCCAGCAGCTTGGGGAGGGGGCGCCCCTACGAGCAGTACTTC. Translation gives CASSLGRGRPYEQYF.

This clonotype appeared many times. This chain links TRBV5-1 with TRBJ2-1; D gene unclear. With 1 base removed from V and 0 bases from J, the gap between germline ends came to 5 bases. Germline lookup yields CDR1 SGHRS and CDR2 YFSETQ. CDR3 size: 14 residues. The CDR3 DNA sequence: TGCGCCAGCAGCTTGCAGAGCTCCTACAATGAGCAGTTCTTC. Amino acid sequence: CASSLQSSYNEQFF.

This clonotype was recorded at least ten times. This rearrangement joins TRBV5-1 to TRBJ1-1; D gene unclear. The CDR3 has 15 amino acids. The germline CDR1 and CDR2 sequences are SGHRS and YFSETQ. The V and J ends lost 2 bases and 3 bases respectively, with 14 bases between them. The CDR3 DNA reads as TGCGCCAGCAGCTTAAACGGGCGAACACACACTGAAGCTTTCTTT. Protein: CASSLNGRTHTEAFF.

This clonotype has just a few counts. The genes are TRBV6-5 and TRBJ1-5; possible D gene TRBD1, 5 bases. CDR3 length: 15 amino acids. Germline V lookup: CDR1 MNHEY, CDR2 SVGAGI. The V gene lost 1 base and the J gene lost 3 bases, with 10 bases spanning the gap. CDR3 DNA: TGTGCCAGCAGTTACTTCGGGGGGTCCAATCAGCCCCAGCATTTT. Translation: CASSYFGGSNQPQHF.

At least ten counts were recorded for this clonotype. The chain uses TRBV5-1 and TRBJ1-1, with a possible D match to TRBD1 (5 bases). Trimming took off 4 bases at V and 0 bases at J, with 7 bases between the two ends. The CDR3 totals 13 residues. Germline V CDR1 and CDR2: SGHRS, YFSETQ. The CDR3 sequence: CASSGGVNTEAFF. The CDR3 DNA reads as TGCGCCAGCAGCGGAGGGGTGAACACTGAAGCTTTCTTT.

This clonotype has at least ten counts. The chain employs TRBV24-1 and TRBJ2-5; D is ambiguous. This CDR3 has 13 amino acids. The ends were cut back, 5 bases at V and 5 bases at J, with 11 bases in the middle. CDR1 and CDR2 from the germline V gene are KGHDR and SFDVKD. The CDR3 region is CATSAPGRETQYF. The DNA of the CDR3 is TGTGCCACCAGTGCCCCTGGTCGGGAGACCCAGTACTTC.

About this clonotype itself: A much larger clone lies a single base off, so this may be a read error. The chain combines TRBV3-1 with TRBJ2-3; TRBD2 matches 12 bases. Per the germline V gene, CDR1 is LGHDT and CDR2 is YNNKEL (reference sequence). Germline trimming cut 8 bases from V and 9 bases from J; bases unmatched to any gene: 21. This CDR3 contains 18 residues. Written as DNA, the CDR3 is TGTGCCAGCTGTCCCCCACTTCGACTAGCGGGGGCCCTAGGGACGCAGTATTTT. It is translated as CASCPPLRLAGALGTQYF.